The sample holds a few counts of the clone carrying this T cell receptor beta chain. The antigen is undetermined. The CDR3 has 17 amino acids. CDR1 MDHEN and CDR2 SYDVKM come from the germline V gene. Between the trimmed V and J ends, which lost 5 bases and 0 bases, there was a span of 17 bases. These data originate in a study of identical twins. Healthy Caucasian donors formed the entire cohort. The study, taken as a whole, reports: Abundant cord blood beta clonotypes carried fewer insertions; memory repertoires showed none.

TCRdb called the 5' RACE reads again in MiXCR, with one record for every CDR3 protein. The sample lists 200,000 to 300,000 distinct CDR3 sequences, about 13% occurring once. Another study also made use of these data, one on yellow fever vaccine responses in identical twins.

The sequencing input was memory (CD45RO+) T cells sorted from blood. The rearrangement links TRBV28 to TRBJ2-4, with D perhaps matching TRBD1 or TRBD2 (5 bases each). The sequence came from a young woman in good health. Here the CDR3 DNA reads TGTGCCAGCAGTACCACCGGGACCCTACTAGCCAAAAACATTCAGTACTTC. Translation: CASSTTGTLLAKNIQYF.